Listed below are T cell receptor beta chains from one sample, sequenced in a study of blood T cell repertoires in COVID-19. The method was immunoSEQ multiplex PCR; TCRdb's version includes in-frame clones alone and lacks a portion of them. This table holds approximately 200,000 clones, around 85% found once. Material for sequencing was peripheral blood. All receptors derive from a human donor in a cohort sampled during active COVID-19. Both conserved end residues are part of each CDR3. The order of the fields is D gene, V gene, clone size, J gene, CDR3 protein, CDR3 DNA. D genes are given only for firm matches. Only some rows state a clone size, as once, few, many or a class for expanded clones.

>TRBD2|TRBV24-1|.|TRBJ2-6
CATSDTSGLRGGANVLTF
TGTGCCACCAGTGATACTAGCGGCTTAAGAGGTGGGGCCAACGTCCTGACTTTC
>TRBD2|TRBV12-3/TRBV12-4|.|TRBJ2-7
CASLIAGLHEQYF
TGTGCCAGCCTTATAGCGGGACTCCACGAGCAGTACTTC
>.|TRBV20-1|.|TRBJ2-5
CSASNRASKSQYF
TGCAGTGCTAGTAATCGGGCTAGCAAATCCCAGTACTTC
>.|TRBV19|.|TRBJ1-1
CASRRAMNTEAFF
TGTGCCAGTCGCAGGGCCATGAACACTGAAGCTTTCTTT
>.|TRBV28|.|TRBJ2-1
CASSLGGRGGNEQFF
TGTGCCAGCAGTTTAGGCGGGAGAGGGGGCAATGAGCAGTTCTTC
>TRBD1|TRBV19|.|TRBJ1-1
CASSIRGQGFTEAFF
TGTGCCAGTAGTATACGGGGACAGGGGTTCACTGAAGCTTTCTTT
>TRBD1|TRBV5-1|.|TRBJ2-7
CASSSGGAGWEQYF
TGCGCCAGCAGTTCAGGGGGAGCCGGCTGGGAGCAGTACTTC
>.|TRBV30|.|TRBJ2-7
CALTGTGYEQYF
TGTGCCTTGACAGGGACTGGTTACGAGCAGTACTTC
>TRBD1|TRBV27|once|TRBJ2-3
CASSLGQSTDTQYF
TGTGCCAGCAGTTTGGGACAGAGCACAGATACGCAGTATTTT
>.|TRBV30|.|TRBJ1-5
CALQGSDQPQHF
TGTGCGCTCCAGGGATCCGATCAGCCCCAGCATTTT
>.|TRBV28|.|TRBJ2-7
CASSLQGRSYEQYF
TGTGCCAGCAGTTTACAGGGTAGGTCCTACGAGCAGTACTTC
>.|TRBV5-1|.|TRBJ1-3
CASSSSSGAGNTIYF
TGCGCCAGCAGCTCTTCATCAGGGGCTGGAAACACCATATATTTT
>TRBD1|TRBV28|once|TRBJ2-1
CASSLSFGTAYNEQFF
TGTGCCAGCAGTTTGTCTTTCGGGACAGCCTACAATGAGCAGTTCTTC
>.|TRBV19|.|TRBJ1-2
CASSIPPASGGYTF
TGTGCCAGTAGTATTCCGCCTGCCTCCGGTGGCTACACCTTC
>TRBD2|TRBV28|.|TRBJ2-7
CASSFSGRGPYEQYF
TGTGCCAGCAGTTTTAGCGGGAGGGGCCCCTACGAGCAGTACTTC
>.|TRBV7-2|once|TRBJ2-5
CASSLSSGTETQYF
TGTGCCAGCAGCTTATCATCGGGAACGGAGACCCAGTACTTC
>TRBD1|TRBV11-2|once|TRBJ1-3
CASSRDRKGNTIYF
TGTGCCAGCAGCCGGGACAGGAAAGGAAACACCATATATTTT
>TRBD2|TRBV7-9|few|TRBJ2-7
CASTGPSGTTYEQYF
TGTGCCAGCACCGGCCCCAGCGGGACCACCTACGAGCAGTACTTC
>TRBD2|TRBV6-5|few|TRBJ2-7
CASSRDDGTTYEQYF
TGTGCCAGCAGTCGAGATGACGGGACTACTTACGAGCAGTACTTC
>TRBD2|TRBV5-8|.|TRBJ2-7
CASSFGEGLAGSYEQYF
TGTGCCAGCAGCTTCGGCGAGGGACTAGCGGGGAGTTACGAGCAGTACTTC
>TRBD1|TRBV20-1|.|TRBJ1-1
CSAGQGRAFF
TGCAGTGCTGGACAGGGTCGAGCTTTCTTT
>TRBD1|TRBV19|.|TRBJ2-1
CACRDRANEQFF
TGTGCCTGCCGGGACAGGGCCAATGAGCAGTTCTTC
>TRBD1|TRBV6-5|.|TRBJ1-4
CASSYKGQASEKLFF
TGTGCCAGCAGTTACAAGGGACAGGCGTCCGAAAAACTGTTTTTT
>.|TRBV5-6|.|TRBJ1-5
CASSLWGGNQPQHF
TGTGCCAGCAGCTTATGGGGGGGCAATCAGCCCCAGCATTTT
>TRBD1|TRBV2|.|TRBJ2-6
CASSEAGGQGTGANVLTF
TGTGCCAGCAGTGAAGCTGGAGGACAGGGGACCGGGGCCAACGTCCTGACTTTC
>TRBD1|TRBV27|.|TRBJ1-6
CASSPRDRGINSPLHF
TGTGCCAGCAGCCCCCGGGACAGGGGAATCAATTCACCCCTCCACTTT
>TRBD1|TRBV19|.|TRBJ1-6
CASSGSGGVSPLHF
TGTGCCAGTAGTGGTTCAGGGGGAGTCTCACCCCTCCACTTT
>.|TRBV3-1/TRBV3-2|.|TRBJ2-7
CASSGGRATYEQYF
TGTGCCAGCAGCGGGGGCAGGGCGACCTACGAGCAGTACTTC
>.|TRBV5-1|few|TRBJ2-1
CASRTGYYNEQFF
TGCGCCAGCAGGACAGGATACTACAATGAGCAGTTCTTC
>TRBD1|TRBV4-3|few|TRBJ2-1
CASSHPGTGHQEQFF
TGCGCCAGCAGCCATCCGGGGACAGGACATCAAGAGCAGTTCTTC
>.|TRBV3-1/TRBV3-2|.|TRBJ2-7
CASSQSPAGYSYEQYF
TGTGCCAGCAGCCAAAGTCCAGCAGGCTACTCCTACGAGCAGTACTTC
>TRBD1|TRBV19|.|TRBJ1-2
CASTVRGQLYGYTF
TGTGCCAGTACTGTCCGGGGACAGCTCTATGGCTACACCTTC
>TRBD1|TRBV2|.|TRBJ2-1
CASSTTGGSYNEQFF
TGTGCCAGCAGTACGACAGGGGGCTCCTACAATGAGCAGTTCTTC
>.|TRBV7-9|.|TRBJ2-7
CASSSPVTYEQYF
TGTGCCAGCAGCTCACCGGTGACCTACGAGCAGTACTTC
>TRBD1|TRBV28|.|TRBJ1-2
CASSFYRDSEMANTF
TGTGCCAGCAGTTTCTACCGGGACAGCGAGATGGCTAACACCTTC
>TRBD1|TRBV4-1|.|TRBJ1-4
CASSQDLRPGGAGEKLFF
TGCGCCAGCAGCCAAGATTTGCGTCCAGGGGGCGCCGGCGAAAAACTGTTTTTT
>TRBD2|TRBV11-2|.|TRBJ2-1
CASSFREGGSYNEQFF
TGTGCCAGCAGTTTCCGTGAGGGAGGGTCCTACAATGAGCAGTTCTTC
>.|TRBV29-1|.|TRBJ1-3
CSVGGDSGNTIYF
TGCAGCGTTGGCGGGGACTCTGGAAACACCATATATTTT
>TRBD2|TRBV19|few|TRBJ2-1
CASKGITSGDYNEQFF
TGTGCCAGTAAAGGGATTACTAGCGGGGACTACAATGAGCAGTTCTTC
>TRBD1|TRBV5-5|.|TRBJ1-3
CASSSTDRGRNGNTIYF
TGTGCCAGCAGCTCTACTGACAGGGGGCGAAATGGAAACACCATATATTTT
>TRBD2|TRBV15|.|TRBJ2-7
CATSSGGGNEQYF
TGTGCCACCAGTTCGGGCGGGGGAAACGAGCAGTACTTC
>.|TRBV29-1|.|TRBJ2-7
CSVSGLTYEQYF
TGCAGCGTGTCGGGGTTAACCTACGAGCAGTACTTC
>TRBD1|TRBV30|.|TRBJ1-2
CAGGGRAPRNYGYTF
TGTGCCGGAGGGGGCAGGGCCCCCCGTAACTATGGCTACACCTTC
>.|TRBV7-2|.|TRBJ2-5
CASSFQGTQYF
TGTGCCAGCAGTTTCCAGGGGACCCAGTACTTC
>TRBD2|TRBV7-2|.|TRBJ2-3
CASSSSGGWHTQYF
TGTGCCAGCAGCTCTAGCGGCGGTTGGCATACGCAGTATTTT
>.|TRBV6-5|.|TRBJ1-1
CASSYTTRGTEAFF
TGTGCCAGCAGTTACACGACGCGAGGCACTGAAGCTTTCTTT
>TRBD1|TRBV6-1|.|TRBJ2-1
CASSDRRDRGNNEQFF
TGTGCCAGCAGTGATCGAAGGGACAGGGGTAACAATGAGCAGTTCTTC
>.|TRBV11-2|.|TRBJ1-1
CASSLMGAGGTEAFF
TGTGCCAGCAGCTTAATGGGGGCAGGTGGCACTGAAGCTTTCTTT
>.|TRBV4-3|.|TRBJ2-3
CASSQEGTSTDTQYF
TGCGCCAGCAGCCAAGAAGGGACTAGCACAGATACGCAGTATTTT
>TRBD2|TRBV7-2|.|TRBJ2-3
CASSPLSGRWSTDTQYF
TGTGCCAGCAGCCCCCTAAGCGGGAGGTGGAGCACAGATACGCAGTATTTT
>TRBD2|TRBV25-1|.|TRBJ2-1
CASTIGTSGRGNEQFF
TGTGCCAGCACCATAGGGACTAGCGGGAGGGGCAATGAGCAGTTCTTC
>TRBD1|TRBV5-1|once|TRBJ1-5
CASSQTGARNQPQHF
TGCGCCAGCAGCCAAACAGGGGCCCGCAATCAGCCCCAGCATTTT
>.|TRBV5-4|.|TRBJ1-1
CASSSAGRGGTEAFF
TGTGCCAGCAGCTCCGCCGGGAGGGGAGGGACTGAAGCTTTCTTT